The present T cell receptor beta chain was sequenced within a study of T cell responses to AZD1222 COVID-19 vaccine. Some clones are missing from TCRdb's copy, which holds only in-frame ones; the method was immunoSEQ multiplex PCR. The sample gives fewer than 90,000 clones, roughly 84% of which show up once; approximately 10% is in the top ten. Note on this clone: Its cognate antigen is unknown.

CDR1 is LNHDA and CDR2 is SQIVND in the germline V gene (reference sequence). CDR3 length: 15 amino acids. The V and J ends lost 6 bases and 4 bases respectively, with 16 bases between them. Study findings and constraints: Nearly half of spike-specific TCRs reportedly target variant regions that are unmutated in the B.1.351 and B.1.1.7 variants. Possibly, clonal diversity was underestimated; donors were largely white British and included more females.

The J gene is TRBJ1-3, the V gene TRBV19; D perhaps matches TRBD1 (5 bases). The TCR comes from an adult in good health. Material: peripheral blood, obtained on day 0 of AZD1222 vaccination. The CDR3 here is CASSRTPPGGNTIYF. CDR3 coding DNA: TGTGCCAGTAGCAGGACACCTCCAGGCGGAAACACCATATATTTT.